Given below is one T cell receptor (beta chain) in context. CDR3 length: 15 amino acids. Trimming shortened V by 4 bases and J by 3 bases, and 15 bases separated the two germline ends. Germline V gives CDR1 MNHEY, CDR2 SVGAGI. The sample belongs to a study of OX40 agonist ivuxolimab in advanced cancers. Profiling relied on immunoSEQ multiplex PCR, and the TCRdb table lists in-frame clones only, not all of them. This repertoire shows about 93,000 clones, about 91% found once; its top ten account for around 2.5%. The TCR sequence derives from an adult with an advanced solid tumor such as melanoma, head and neck, liver or kidney cancer. The chain employs TRBV6-5 and TRBJ1-2; no definite D call. Sequencing was performed on CD4+ or CD8+ T cells sorted from blood, taken in a trial of the OX40 agonist ivuxolimab. CDR3 sequence (DNA): TGTGCCAGCAGTTTTGAGGTAGAGCGGGACTATGGCTACACCTTC. This gives the protein CASSFEVERDYGYTF.